This T cell receptor (beta chain) was profiled in a study of patients and donors after allogeneic stem cell transplantation. This clonotype came up a few times. TCRdb independently ran MiXCR on the RT-PCR reads; one entry per CDR3 protein. The sample includes fewer than 500,000 distinct CDR3 sequences, under 20% of them seen just once. Material: blood, either unsorted or a sorted T cell fraction (not recorded which). The origin of this receptor is a human donor who was either an allogeneic HSCT recipient or a stem cell or donor lymphocyte infusion donor (not recorded which). It is not recorded whose cells these are; they may come from a transplant donor.

In nucleotides, the CDR3 is TGTGCCACCAGCAGAGGACAGAGCACAGATACGCAGTATTTT. Its translation is CATSRGQSTDTQYF. The chain couples TRBV15 to TRBJ2-3, with a tentative D call TRBD1 (5 bases). CDR1 and CDR2 (germline): LNHNV, YYDKDF (reference sequence). V was cut by 1 base and J by 0 bases, with 5 bases left in between. CDR3 length equals 14 residues.